Shown below are 23 T cell receptor beta chains from a single sample sequenced in a study of T-cell memory formation after mild COVID-19. TCRdb fed the 5' RACE reads into MiXCR, producing one record per CDR3 protein. The sample yields hundreds of thousands of distinct CDR3 sequences, roughly 18% seen once. The sample was PBMCs or a T cell subset sorted from them (not recorded which). These receptors were obtained from an adult woman who had mild COVID-19 (a few samples of this study predate the infection). Cell type and time point are not known.

The gene calls are TRBV19 and TRBJ2-5; D gene unclear. The ends were cut back, 10 bases at V and 0 bases at J, with 12 bases in the middle. Germline V gives CDR1 LNHDA, CDR2 SQIVND (reference sequence). The CDR3 is 13 residues long. In DNA, the CDR3 is TGTGCCACTTCACGGGCGTACCAAGAGACCCAGTACTTC. Amino acids: CATSRAYQETQYF.

This clonotype was counted a few times. This chain's CDR3 is CARAGGPSYEQYF. For the CDR3, the DNA is TGTGCCAGGGCGGGGGGCCCCTCCTACGAGCAGTACTTC. The chain is built from TRBV19 and TRBJ2-7, with TRBD2 matching over 8 bases. The germline gives CDR1 LNHDA, CDR2 SQIVND (reference sequence). V dropped 9 bases and J dropped 0; count of bases not matched to a gene: 4. The CDR3 contains 13 residues. The whole variable domain, filled in from reference TRBV19 and TRBJ2-7, reads DGGITQSPKYLFRKEGQNVTLSCEQNLNHDAMYWYRQDPGQGLRLIYYSQIVNDFQKGDIAEGYSVSREKKESFPLTVTSAQKNPTAFYLCARAGGPSYEQYFGPGTRLTVT.

The chain employs TRBV7-3 and TRBJ2-3, with D perhaps assigned TRBD1 or TRBD2 (7 bases each). V shed 5 bases and J shed 9 bases, with 21 bases lying between them. The CDR3 covers 15 residues. The V gene's germline CDR1 is SGHTA and CDR2 FQGTGA. The CDR3 nucleotides are TGTGCCAGCAGCGCCAGGGGGGGCGATTACCACACGCAGTATTTT. As protein: CASSARGGDYHTQYF.

The gene calls are TRBV11-3 and TRBJ2-2; no clear D. Deletions cut 1 base from V and 4 bases from J, with 4 bases between. The CDR3 is 13 residues long. Germline CDR1 reads SGHNT; CDR2 reads YENEEA. CDR3 residues: CASSLGSTGELFF. CDR3 sequence (DNA): TGTGCCAGCAGCTTAGGCAGCACCGGGGAGCTGTTTTTT.

This clonotype was counted a few times. The CDR3 sequence is CATGTQETQYF. CDR3 sequence (DNA): TGTGCCACCGGGACCCAAGAGACCCAGTACTTC. This rearrangement joins TRBV10-3 to TRBJ2-5; D assignment may be TRBD1 or TRBD2 (5 bases each). V lost 10 bases to trimming and J lost 1 base, with 7 bases between them. Germline CDR1 and CDR2: ENHRY and SYGVKD. This CDR3 has 11 amino acids.

This clonotype came up a few times. The V call is TRBV7-8, the J call TRBJ2-5, with D perhaps TRBD1 (6 bases). In germline, CDR1 is SGHVS, CDR2 FQNEAQ. There are 13 residues in the CDR3. Trimming took 3 bases from V and 5 from J, leaving 10 bases between them. The CDR3 reads CASSLGAWETQYF. The CDR3, as DNA: TGTGCCAGCAGCTTGGGGGCCTGGGAGACCCAGTACTTC.

The J gene is TRBJ2-5, the V gene TRBV18, with D perhaps TRBD1 (6 bases). V was pared by 2 bases and J by 4 bases, with 17 bases between. CDR1 is KGHSH, CDR2 LQKENI, per germline. The CDR3 extends over 16 amino acids. CDR3 DNA: TGTGCCAGCTCACCAACGGGACACTTACGGGGAGAGACCCAGTACTTC. Its translation: CASSPTGHLRGETQYF.

The V and J genes are TRBV9 and TRBJ2-7; TRBD1 matches 10 bases. The V segment lost 0 bases and the J segment 6 bases; nucleotides outside the gene matches: 9. The germline V gene has CDR1 SGDLS and CDR2 YYNGEE. The CDR3 extends over 16 amino acids. The CDR3 here is CASSVGWGTGVREQYF. CDR3 DNA sequence: TGTGCCAGCAGCGTAGGGTGGGGGACAGGGGTCCGCGAGCAGTACTTC.

This clonotype was counted between two and nine times. The chain recombines TRBV11-3 with TRBJ2-2; 10 bases map to TRBD2. The CDR3 is 16 residues long. Trimming removed 2 bases from V and 4 bases from J; junction bases left unmatched: 4. CDR1 is SGHNT, CDR2 YENEEA, per germline. The CDR3 DNA is TGTGCCAGCAGCTTACTAGCGGGAGTAGGCACCGGGGAGCTGTTTTTT. Encoded protein: CASSLLAGVGTGELFF.

The V gene is TRBV5-1, the J gene TRBJ2-2; 12 bases map to TRBD2. The CDR3 loop spans 16 amino acids. Germline-derived CDR1 and CDR2 are SGHRS and YFSETQ. Losses at the gene ends were 3 bases for V and 5 bases for J; bases not matched to a gene: 5. The CDR3 sequence is CASSSPLAGGTGELFF. In DNA form, the CDR3 reads TGCGCCAGCAGCTCACCACTAGCGGGGGGAACCGGGGAGCTGTTTTTT.

This chain joins TRBV5-5 and TRBJ1-4; TRBD1 matches at 8 bases. Trimming cost V 3 bases and J 5 bases; bases outside gene matches: 3. CDR3 size: 14 residues. Looked up from germline, CDR1 is SGHKS and CDR2 is YYEKEE (reference sequence). The CDR3 DNA reads as TGTGCCAGCAGCTCGGGACAGGCGAATGAAAAACTGTTTTTT. Translation: CASSSGQANEKLFF.

In this sample, this clonotype turned up a few times. The V and J genes are TRBV11-2 and TRBJ1-2; no firm D call. V was shortened by 3 bases and J by 8 bases, with 10 bases between the two germline ends. There are 12 residues in the CDR3. Germline lookup yields CDR1 SGHAT and CDR2 FQNNGV. The CDR3 loop is CASSLSGVGYTF. The CDR3 DNA follows: TGTGCCAGCAGCTTGTCCGGGGTCGGCTACACCTTC.

The V gene is TRBV7-9, the J gene TRBJ1-1; a possible D gene is TRBD1 (5 bases). The CDR3 is 14 amino acids. Trimming left V 5 bases short and J 4 bases short, with 14 bases between. CDR1 and CDR2 from the germline V gene are SEHNR and FQNEAQ (reference sequence). The DNA of the CDR3 is TGTGCCAGCAGCCCCGGGACCGCTCTCACTGAAGCTTTCTTT. Translated: CASSPGTALTEAFF.

The rearrangement uses TRBV27 and TRBJ1-6; D perhaps matches TRBD1 (6 bases). This CDR3 comprises 16 residues. V was cut by 7 bases and J by 1 base, with 14 bases left in between. Germline V gene data show CDR1 as MNHEY and CDR2 as SMNVEV (reference sequence). DNA for the CDR3: TGTGCCAGCAAAATTAACAGGGATTCCTATAATTCACCCCTCCACTTT. It yields the protein CASKINRDSYNSPLHF.

The rearrangement joins TRBV7-2 to TRBJ1-4; D might be TRBD1 (6 bases). Germline V gives CDR1 SGHTA, CDR2 FQGNSA. This CDR3 has 15 amino acids. With 5 bases removed from V and 5 bases from J, the gap between germline ends came to 15 bases. CDR3 residues: CASSPTGTRNEKLFF. In DNA form, the CDR3 reads TGTGCCAGCAGCCCGACCGGGACAAGAAATGAAAAACTGTTTTTT. The full variable domain, completed using reference TRBV7-2 and TRBJ1-4, is GAGVSQSPSNKVTEKGKDVELRCDPISGHTALYWYRQSLGQGLEFLIYFQGNSAPDKSGLPSDRFSAERTGGSVSTLTIQRTQQEDSAVYLCASSPTGTRNEKLFFGSGTQLSVL.

The chain couples TRBV7-9 to TRBJ1-5, with 7 nucleotides matching TRBD1. The V and J ends lost 6 bases and 2 bases, in that order; junction bases with no gene match: 7. Germline loops: CDR1 SEHNR, CDR2 FQNEAQ (reference sequence). This CDR3 region has 15 residues. In nucleotides, the CDR3 is TGTGCCAGCAGTCAAACCGGGACAGGCAATCAGCCCCAGCATTTT. Translated: CASSQTGTGNQPQHF.

The V gene is TRBV7-6, the J gene TRBJ1-4; 7 positions agree with TRBD1. V gave up 5 bases and J gave up 5 bases; unmatched junction bases: 5. Germline assignment: CDR1 SGHVS and CDR2 FNYEAQ. The CDR3 has 14 amino acids. In DNA, the CDR3 is TGTGCCAGCAGCGTGGACAGGTCGAATGAAAAACTGTTTTTT. Protein sequence: CASSVDRSNEKLFF.

The gene calls are TRBV6-2 or TRBV6-3 and TRBJ2-3; TRBD2 matches 14 bases. J was trimmed by 2 bases and V by 5 bases; bases with no gene match: 9. CDR1 and CDR2 (germline): MNHEY, SVGEGT. CDR3 length: 18 residues. The CDR3 sequence: CASSAGTSGGEDTDTQYF. The CDR3 nucleotides are TGTGCCAGCAGTGCCGGGACTAGCGGGGGCGAAGACACAGATACGCAGTATTTT.

The chain employs TRBV5-1 and TRBJ1-1, with D tentatively TRBD1 (5 bases). This CDR3 is 14 amino acids long. The germline V gene encodes CDR1 SGHRS and CDR2 YFSETQ. Trimming left V 4 bases short and J 3 bases short, with 13 bases between. In nucleotides, the CDR3 is TGCGCCAGCAGCAAACAGGTTCGAGACACTGAAGCTTTCTTT. Translation gives CASSKQVRDTEAFF.

The V call is TRBV20-1, the J call TRBJ1-6; TRBD1 matches at 9 bases. The CDR3 is made up of 13 amino acids. V lost 6 bases, J lost 10 bases, and 7 bases stayed unmatched. Germline values: CDR1 DFQATT, CDR2 SNEGSKA (reference sequence). CDR3 sequence reads: CSAWTGVGSPLHF. CDR3 DNA sequence: TGCAGTGCCTGGACAGGGGTAGGGTCACCCCTCCACTTT.

The table lists this clonotype with a few counts. The chain uses TRBV4-2 and TRBJ2-2; either TRBD1 or TRBD2 may fit D (5 bases each). Per germline, CDR1 LGHNA and CDR2 YNFKEQ. This CDR3 is built from 16 residues. Trimming cost V 4 bases and J 0 bases, with 12 bases left between them. CDR3 residues: CASSPRDHANTGELFF. The CDR3 nucleotides are TGTGCCAGCAGCCCTCGGGACCATGCGAACACCGGGGAGCTGTTTTTT.

This clonotype was seen only a few times. The V and J genes are TRBV30 and TRBJ2-1; tentatively, D is TRBD1 or TRBD2 (5 bases each). Trimming shortened V by 4 bases and J by 4 bases, and 11 bases separated the two germline ends. This CDR3 comprises 13 residues. Germline-derived CDR1 and CDR2 are GTSNPN and SVGIG (reference sequence). CDR3 DNA sequence: TGTGCCTGGACAGGGAGAGGGTACAATGAGCAGTTCTTC. It translates to CAWTGRGYNEQFF. Supplemented by reference TRBV30 and TRBJ2-1, the full variable domain reads SQTIHQWPATLVQPVGSPLSLECTVEGTSNPNLYWYRQAAGRGLQLLFYSVGIGQISSEVPQNLSASRPQDRQFILSSKKLLLSDSGFYLCAWTGRGYNEQFFGPGTRLTVL.

The chain carries TRBV27 and TRBJ1-6; D perhaps matches TRBD1 (6 bases). Germline V CDR1 and CDR2: MNHEY, SMNVEV (reference sequence). The CDR3 sequence is 18 residues long. The ends were cut back, 7 bases at V and 0 bases at J, with 19 bases in the middle. The CDR3 sequence is CASTLNSRGSSYNSPLHF. DNA of the CDR3: TGTGCCAGCACCTTAAACTCCAGGGGTAGCTCCTATAATTCACCCCTCCACTTT.